These 26 T cell receptor beta chains were sequenced from one sample in a study of blood T cell repertoires in COVID-19. Clones were sequenced by immunoSEQ multiplex PCR, and TCRdb holds only the in-frame ones, with some missing. This sample has 100,000 to 150,000 clones, with around 81% found just once. Sequenced material: peripheral blood. The receptors were gathered from a young man with COVID-19, enrolled during active disease.

The genes are TRBV7-9 and TRBJ1-1; 7 positions agree with TRBD1. The junction had 7 bases not matched to a gene; V was cut back by 7 bases and J by 2 bases. Germline CDR1 SEHNR, CDR2 FQNEAQ (reference sequence). The CDR3 is 14 residues long. Here the CDR3 DNA reads TGTGCCAGCACCGAGACAGGGAAAAACACTGAAGCTTTCTTT. Amino acid sequence: CASTETGKNTEAFF. The full variable domain, with the rest looked up from reference TRBV7-9 and TRBJ1-1, is DTGVSQNPRHKITKRGQNVTFRCDPISEHNRLYWYRQTLGQGPEFLTYFQNEAQLEKSRLLSDRFSAERPKGSFSTLEIQRTEQGDSAMYLCASTETGKNTEAFFGQGTRLTVV.

The rearrangement links TRBV19 to TRBJ1-1, with D uncertain. Trimming took 4 bases from V and 0 from J, leaving 6 bases between them. This CDR3 has 13 amino acids. Looked up from germline, CDR1 is LNHDA and CDR2 is SQIVND (reference sequence). CDR3 DNA: TGTGCCAGTAGTAGGGCGATGAACACTGAAGCTTTCTTT. It is translated as CASSRAMNTEAFF.

The J gene is TRBJ1-5, the V gene TRBV28, with D maybe TRBD1 (6 bases). Per the germline V gene, CDR1 is MDHEN and CDR2 is SYDVKM. The CDR3 has 16 residues. V shed 4 bases and J shed 0 bases, with 13 bases lying between them. The CDR3 region has the DNA TGTGCCAGCAGTTACGGGGGGGGCTATAGCAATCAGCCCCAGCATTTT. The encoded protein is CASSYGGGYSNQPQHF.

The chain couples TRBV4-1 to TRBJ1-2, with 11 bases matching TRBD1. Germline V gives CDR1 MGHRA, CDR2 YSYEKL. The CDR3 length is 15 residues. Losses at the gene ends were 3 bases for V and 4 bases for J; bases not matched to a gene: 4. As DNA, the CDR3 is TGCGCCAGCAGCCACCCCGGGACAGGGGGCTATGGCTACACCTTC. Translating gives CASSHPGTGGYGYTF.

This chain uses TRBV10-3 with TRBJ1-1; 7 positions match TRBD1. The CDR3 contains 15 residues. Per the germline V gene, CDR1 is ENHRY and CDR2 is SYGVKD. The V gene end was trimmed by 7 bases and the J gene end by 2 bases; junction bases not matched to a gene: 10. CDR3 coding DNA: TGTGCCATCACTCCGACAGGGTCGCGAAACACTGAAGCTTTCTTT. It yields the protein CAITPTGSRNTEAFF.

This clone was seen a handful of times. The V call is TRBV7-8, the J call TRBJ2-7, with TRBD1 matching over 9 bases. Germline assignment: CDR1 SGHVS and CDR2 FQNEAQ. This CDR3 has 15 residues. The V segment lost 5 bases and the J segment 3 bases; nucleotides outside the gene matches: 8. The CDR3 DNA sequence: TGTGCCAGCAGCCTAAGGACAGGGGACATCTACGAGCAGTACTTC. Encoded protein: CASSLRTGDIYEQYF.

The gene calls are TRBV30 and TRBJ1-6; 7 positions match TRBD1. From germline, CDR1 is GTSNPN and CDR2 SVGIG (reference sequence). V shed 4 bases, J shed 9 bases, and the junction held 6 bases outside the gene matches. This CDR3 comprises 13 residues. The CDR3 nucleotides read TGTGCCTGGACTACAGGGGTCGGTTCACCCCTCCACTTT. It yields the protein CAWTTGVGSPLHF.

The chain employs TRBV5-6 and TRBJ2-1, with 7 bases aligning to TRBD2. CDR3 length equals 16 residues. Germline CDR1 and CDR2: SGHDT and YYEEEE. The V segment lost 0 bases and the J segment 5 bases; nucleotides outside the gene matches: 8. The CDR3 DNA reads TGTGCCAGCAGCTTGGGGGCGGGGGTCCCCGACAATGAGCAGTTCTTC. This codes for CASSLGAGVPDNEQFF.

The chain has TRBV5-1 and TRBJ2-7, with a weak D call TRBD1 (5 bases). The V and J ends lost 1 base and 2 bases respectively, with 7 bases between them. Germline values: CDR1 SGHRS, CDR2 YFSETQ. The CDR3 loop spans 13 amino acids. The CDR3, as DNA: TGCGCCAGCAGCTTGTCGACAGCCTACGAGCAGTACTTC. Encoded protein: CASSLSTAYEQYF.

Details on this clone: The sample contains more than one DNA sequence encoding this CDR3. V and J are TRBV7-9 and TRBJ2-7; 11 positions agree with TRBD2. The V gene's germline CDR1 is SEHNR and CDR2 FQNEAQ (reference sequence). The CDR3 length is 15 residues. Trimming at V came to 5 bases and at J to 5 bases, leaving 8 bases not matched to a gene. CDR3 sequence reads: CASSPWTSGSDEQYF. Here the CDR3 DNA reads TGTGCCAGCAGCCCCTGGACTAGCGGGTCCGACGAGCAGTACTTC.

The V gene is TRBV2, the J gene TRBJ1-5, with D hard to call. Trimming took 4 bases from V and 5 from J, leaving 15 bases between them. In germline, CDR1 is SNHLY, CDR2 FYNNEI. This CDR3 is 15 amino acids long. As DNA, the CDR3 is TGTGCCAGCAGTGTGGCCGGGATGGGCTATCAGCCCCAGCATTTT. As protein: CASSVAGMGYQPQHF.

The CDR3 loop is CASSYDRAGNTIYF. CDR3 bases: TGTGCCAGCAGTTACGACAGGGCTGGAAACACCATATATTTT. The V call is TRBV6-5, the J call TRBJ1-3, with 7 bases aligning to TRBD1. The junction had 0 bases not matched to a gene; V was cut back by 2 bases and J by 2 bases. Germline assignment: CDR1 MNHEY and CDR2 SVGAGI. The CDR3 is 14 amino acids.

The rearrangement links TRBV11-1 to TRBJ1-2; 7 bases line up with TRBD1. V lost 8 bases, J lost 8 bases, and 5 bases stayed unmatched. The CDR3 is 11 residues long. Germline CDR1 SGHAT, CDR2 FQDESV (reference sequence). The CDR3 reads CASRQGEGYTF. The CDR3 DNA reads TGTGCCAGCCGACAGGGAGAAGGCTACACCTTC.

In its sample, this clone was seen a few times. The V and J genes are TRBV10-3 and TRBJ2-7; 9 nucleotides line up with TRBD1. CDR1 is ENHRY and CDR2 is SYGVKD in the germline V gene. This CDR3 has 16 residues. J was trimmed by 1 base and V by 0 bases; bases with no gene match: 4. CDR3 protein: CAISESRGTGSYEQYF. The CDR3 DNA reads as TGTGCCATCAGTGAGTCGCGGGGGACAGGGTCCTACGAGCAGTACTTC.

The V gene is TRBV7-2, the J gene TRBJ2-7; D is perhaps TRBD2 (6 bases). The length of the CDR3 is 15 residues. Per the germline V gene, CDR1 is SGHTA and CDR2 is FQGNSA. V was shortened by 2 bases and J by 12 bases, with 23 bases between the two germline ends. CDR3 DNA sequence: TGTGCCAGCAGCTTAAACTGGGAGGACCCCAGAGGGTCGTACTTC. It is translated as CASSLNWEDPRGSYF.

V and J are TRBV7-9 and TRBJ2-3; the D gene is possibly TRBD1 (5 bases). Germline CDR1 SEHNR, CDR2 FQNEAQ (reference sequence). The CDR3 covers 14 residues. Between the trimmed V and J ends, which lost 0 bases and 6 bases, there was a span of 10 bases. CDR3 sequence (DNA): TGTGCCAGCAGCTTAGCGCACGCAGGGGATACGCAGTATTTT. Protein: CASSLAHAGDTQYF.

Turning to this clone: This sample includes further DNA sequences coding for the same CDR3. This sequence joins TRBV6-1 and TRBJ1-1; unclear D gene. CDR1 is MNHNS and CDR2 is SASEGT in the germline V gene. The CDR3 totals 14 residues. The germline V and J ends were trimmed by 0 bases and 1 base, with 6 bases remaining between them. CDR3 in DNA: TGTGCCAGCAGTGAAGCCGGGGAGAACACTGAAGCTTTCTTT. Protein: CASSEAGENTEAFF.

J is TRBJ2-1 and V is TRBV2; 7 bases align to TRBD1. This CDR3 has 13 amino acids. V dropped 6 bases and J dropped 3; count of bases not matched to a gene: 2. CDR1 is SNHLY and CDR2 is FYNNEI in the germline V gene. The CDR3 reads CASRGQHYNEQFF. The CDR3 nucleotides read TGTGCCAGCAGGGGACAGCACTACAATGAGCAGTTCTTC.

V and J are TRBV6-2 or TRBV6-3 and TRBJ1-1; weak D call: TRBD1 (6 bases). Germline values: CDR1 MNHEY, CDR2 SVGEGT. The CDR3 runs 16 residues. V lost 0 bases and J lost 4, with 15 bases in between. CDR3 protein: CASSYSIGGRSTEAFF. CDR3 nucleotides: TGTGCCAGCAGTTACTCCATCGGGGGGCGAAGCACTGAAGCTTTCTTT.

The rearrangement links TRBV11-3 to TRBJ2-3, with 7 nucleotides matching TRBD1. V shed 5 bases, J shed 4 bases, and the junction held 12 bases outside the gene matches. Per the germline V gene, CDR1 is SGHNT and CDR2 is YENEEA. The CDR3 runs 16 residues. This CDR3 is CASSDRQGQLADTQYF. In DNA form, the CDR3 reads TGTGCCAGCAGCGACCGACAGGGTCAATTGGCAGATACGCAGTATTTT.

The rearrangement uses TRBV4-1 and TRBJ2-7; 9 bases are shared with TRBD2. The CDR3 has 15 residues. Germline V gene data show CDR1 as MGHRA and CDR2 as YSYEKL. V shed 0 bases, J shed 2 bases, and the junction held 2 bases outside the gene matches. The CDR3 bases are TGCGCCAGCAGCCAAGAGCTAGCGGGACCCTACGAGCAGTACTTC. This translates into CASSQELAGPYEQYF.

The rearrangement joins TRBV10-1 to TRBJ1-1, with 10 bases fitting TRBD1. There are 12 residues in the CDR3. Per germline, CDR1 WNHNN and CDR2 SYGVQD (reference sequence). In DNA, the CDR3 is TGCGCAGACAGGGGGCCAGGCACTGAAGCTTTCTTT. It encodes CADRGPGTEAFF.

For the CDR3, the DNA is TGTGCCAGCAGCCCCGGGACAGGATACGAGCAGTACTTC. It specifies CASSPGTGYEQYF. The rearrangement joins TRBV7-3 to TRBJ2-7, with 8 positions matching TRBD1. The CDR3 is 13 residues long. Germline CDR1 is SGHTA and CDR2 is FQGTGA. Trimming took 5 bases from V and 4 from J; bases not matched to a gene: 4.

The V gene is TRBV18, the J gene TRBJ2-7; weak D call: TRBD1 (6 bases). Trimming removed 4 bases at V and 11 bases at J, with 24 bases between. The V gene's germline CDR1 is KGHSH and CDR2 LQKENI. The CDR3 consists of 15 residues. The CDR3 DNA reads as TGTGCCAGCTCACAAGTTACCGGGACAAACCTTTTAAAGTACTTC. This sequence encodes CASSQVTGTNLLKYF.

The J gene is TRBJ2-1, the V gene TRBV27, with 11 bases matching TRBD2. The length of the CDR3 is 17 residues. Germline V gene sequence: CDR1 MNHEY, CDR2 SMNVEV (reference sequence). Germline trimming cut 6 bases from V and 4 bases from J; bases unmatched to any gene: 11. CDR3 sequence reads: CASRGLVSGGAYNEQFF. In DNA, the CDR3 is TGTGCCAGCAGGGGATTGGTTAGCGGGGGGGCTTACAATGAGCAGTTCTTC.

The chain links TRBV7-3 to TRBJ2-5, with 7 bases aligning to TRBD1. The CDR3 is 15 amino acids. Germline CDR1 is SGHTA and CDR2 is FQGTGA. Trimming removed 1 base from V and 1 base from J; junction bases left unmatched: 3. In DNA, the CDR3 is TGTGCCAGCAGCTTAATTGGGACAGTCCAAGAGACCCAGTACTTC. The encoded protein is CASSLIGTVQETQYF.